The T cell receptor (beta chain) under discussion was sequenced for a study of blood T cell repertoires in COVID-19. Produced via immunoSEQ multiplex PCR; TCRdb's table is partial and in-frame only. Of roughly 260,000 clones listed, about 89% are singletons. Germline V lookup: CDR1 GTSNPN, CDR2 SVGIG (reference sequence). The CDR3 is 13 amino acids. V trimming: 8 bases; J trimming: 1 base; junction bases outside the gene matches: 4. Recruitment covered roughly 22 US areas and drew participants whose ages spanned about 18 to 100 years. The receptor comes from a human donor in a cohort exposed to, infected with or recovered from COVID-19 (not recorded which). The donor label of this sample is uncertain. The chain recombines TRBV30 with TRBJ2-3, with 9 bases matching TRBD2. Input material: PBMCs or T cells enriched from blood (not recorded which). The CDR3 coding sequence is TGTGCCCTCTCTAGCGGGGGCACAGATACGCAGTATTTT. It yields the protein CALSSGGTDTQYF.